This T cell receptor (beta chain) is drawn from a study of human thymus T cells. Sequencing used immunoSEQ multiplex PCR; TCRdb keeps in-frame clones, though not all of them. The sample holds about 120,000 clones, 90% to 95% seen once. To note about this clone: Its specificity is unknown.

Study outcomes and limitations: Use of V and J genes seemed skewed within the thymic and blood repertoires. Related studies noted strongly shared thymic repertoires across unrelated people.

Looked up from germline, CDR1 is DFQATT and CDR2 is SNEGSKA (reference sequence). V dropped 2 bases and J dropped 10 bases, with 8 bases sitting between them. There are 10 residues in the CDR3. Resections from corrective heart surgery supplied the thymus tissue. Finnish infants who were healthy and having corrective surgery for congenital heart defects made up the donors. The genes are TRBV20-1 and TRBJ1-2; D not certain. Material for sequencing was thymus tissue. The receptor was isolated from a boy in the first two years of life with a congenital heart defect but otherwise immunologically healthy. For the CDR3, the DNA is TGCAGTGCTAGACCCCCAGACTACACCTTC. The encoded protein is CSARPPDYTF.